This TCR beta chain was captured in a study of response to subunit inactivated influenza vaccine. TCRdb reprocessed the RT-PCR reads with MiXCR, giving one entry per CDR3 protein. Counted here are about 170,000 distinct CDR3 sequences, over 9.5% occurring once; the ten biggest clones make up approximately 30%. This clonotype was recorded a few times. What it recognizes is unknown. This CDR3 has 14 amino acids. V lost 3 bases to trimming and J lost 5 bases; unmatched junction nucleotides: 9. The germline CDR1 and CDR2 sequences are GTSNPN and SVGIG (reference sequence). Study-wide results and caveats: Each seasonal influenza vaccination recruits few new T cells, the authors suggested.

These data also featured in a second study, about T cells expressing NK-cell markers. That report adds: Beta-chain TCR cDNA was generated via 5'RACE template switching with UMIs. Whether expanded NKG2C+ T cell clones were HCMV-specific remained unclear.

The input for sequencing was CD8+ T cells sorted from PBMCs, taken approximately 13 days after vaccination. The chain combines TRBV30 with TRBJ2-7, with 8 bases aligning to TRBD2. This receptor was identified in a man aged 45-65 years who received an inactivated influenza vaccine. The CDR3 is CAWSGGGGFHEQYF. The CDR3 DNA reads TGTGCCTGGAGCGGGGGCGGGGGGTTCCACGAGCAGTACTTC.